Shown below are 5 T cell receptor beta chains from a single sample sequenced in a study of identical twins. TCRdb reprocessed the 5' RACE reads via MiXCR and lists one record per CDR3 protein. Seen here are 450,000 or so distinct CDR3 sequences, 12% to 15% observed once, and the top ten hold 0.52%. The same data also went into a second study, on yellow fever vaccine responses in identical twins.

Sequencing input: CD4+ T cells sorted from blood. These receptors all come from a woman aged 18-35 years in good health.

This chain links TRBV7-2 with TRBJ2-7, with a possible D match to TRBD2 (7 bases). Germline V CDR1 and CDR2: SGHTA, FQGNSA. The CDR3 length is 15 residues. Trimming stripped 2 bases from V and 0 bases from J, with 11 bases between. In nucleotides, the CDR3 is TGTGCCAGCAGCTTAAAGGGGGGGCTCTCCTACGAGCAGTACTTC. This translates into CASSLKGGLSYEQYF.

This clonotype was counted a few times. The rearrangement links TRBV12-3 or TRBV12-4 to TRBJ2-1; unclear D gene. The CDR3 runs to 14 residues. V shed 5 bases and J shed 4 bases, with 12 bases lying between them. The CDR3 loop reads CASSPTKTYNEQFF. CDR3 in DNA: TGTGCCAGCAGTCCCACGAAGACTTACAATGAGCAGTTCTTC.

This clonotype was counted at least ten times. The genes are TRBV7-2 and TRBJ2-3; D gene unclear. Germline V gives CDR1 SGHTA, CDR2 FQGNSA. The V end was cut by 5 bases, the J end by 5 bases, with 5 bases between. This CDR3 is 11 amino acids long. CDR3 in DNA: TGTGCCAGCAGCGACCTAGATACGCAGTATTTT. Its translation: CASSDLDTQYF.

This clonotype was recorded a few times. The chain couples TRBV29-1 to TRBJ2-5; 9 bases match TRBD2. This CDR3 contains 15 residues. Germline trimming cut 6 bases from V and 1 base from J; bases unmatched to any gene: 9. Germline V gives CDR1 SQVTM, CDR2 ANQGSEA. The CDR3 coding sequence is TGCAGCGTAGTGTGGCGGGAGGGCCTCCAAGAGACCCAGTACTTC. Protein product: CSVVWREGLQETQYF.

This clonotype was seen more than once but under ten times. The chain employs TRBV12-3 or TRBV12-4 and TRBJ2-7, with D tentatively TRBD1 (5 bases). The V and J ends lost 2 bases and 0 bases respectively, with 11 bases between them. The CDR3 covers 15 residues. In nucleotides, the CDR3 is TGTGCCAGCAGTTTAAGGGGTCTACACTCCTACGAGCAGTACTTC. This codes for CASSLRGLHSYEQYF.